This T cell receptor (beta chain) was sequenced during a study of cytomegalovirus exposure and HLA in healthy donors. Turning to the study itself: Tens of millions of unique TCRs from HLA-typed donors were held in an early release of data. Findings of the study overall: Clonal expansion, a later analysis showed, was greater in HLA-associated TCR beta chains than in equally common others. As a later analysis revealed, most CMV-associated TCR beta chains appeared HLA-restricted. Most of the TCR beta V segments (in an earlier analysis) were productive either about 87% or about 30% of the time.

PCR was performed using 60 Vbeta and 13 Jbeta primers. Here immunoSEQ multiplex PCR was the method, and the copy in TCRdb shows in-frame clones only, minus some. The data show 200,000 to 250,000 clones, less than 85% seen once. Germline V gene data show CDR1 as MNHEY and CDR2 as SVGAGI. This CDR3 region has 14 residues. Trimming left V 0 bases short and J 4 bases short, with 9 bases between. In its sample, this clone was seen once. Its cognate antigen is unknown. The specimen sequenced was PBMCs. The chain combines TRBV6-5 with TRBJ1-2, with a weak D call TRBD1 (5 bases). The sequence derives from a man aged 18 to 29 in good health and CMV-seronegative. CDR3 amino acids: CASSYSFQGYGYTF. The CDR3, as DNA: TGTGCCAGCAGTTACTCGTTCCAGGGCTATGGCTACACCTTC.